This TCR beta chain stems from a study of cytotoxic CD8 clonotypes in ibrutinib-treated CLL. CDR3 length: 15 residues. In germline, CDR1 is SEHNR, CDR2 FQNEAQ (reference sequence). V was trimmed by 2 bases and J by 0 bases, leaving 8 bases between them. Sequencing used immunoSEQ multiplex PCR; TCRdb keeps in-frame clones, though not all of them. The sample consists of some 50,000 clones, about 50% of them appearing once. The chain combines TRBV7-9 with TRBJ1-3; D call uncertain. The source is a human donor with chronic lymphocytic leukemia. The sequences come from PBMCs, collected after 24 months of ibrutinib treatment. The CDR3: CASSLRSGSGNTIYF. The CDR3 nucleotides are TGTGCCAGCAGCTTAAGGTCCGGCTCTGGAAACACCATATATTTT.